This TCR beta chain was found in a study of blood T cell repertoires in COVID-19. Study-level background: The origin of the acute and convalescent COVID-19 samples was the United States, Italy and Spain. PBMCs, B-cell-depleted T cells, or T cells provided the cDNA or gDNA that made up the material.

As handled by the study authors: It was from reference gene primer amplification that nucleated cell counts were estimated. Some clones are missing from TCRdb's copy, which holds only in-frame ones; the method was immunoSEQ multiplex PCR. Clone size and the V and J calls come from that table; the DNA yielded D and trimming. The sample contains about 190,000 clones, roughly 90% of which appear only once. Sequencing used peripheral blood. This receptor was identified in a man aged 40-50 years with acute or convalescent COVID-19.

The DNA of the CDR3 is TGTGCCACCAGTGATTCCCAGAGGTTTCCCCTAGAAGCCTCAACTAATGAAAAACTGTTTTTT. This encodes CATSDSQRFPLEASTNEKLFF. The genes are TRBV24-1 and TRBJ1-4, with D hard to call. Germline V CDR1 and CDR2: KGHDR, SFDVKD. The V and J ends lost 2 bases and 0 bases respectively, with 24 bases between them. The CDR3 covers 21 residues.